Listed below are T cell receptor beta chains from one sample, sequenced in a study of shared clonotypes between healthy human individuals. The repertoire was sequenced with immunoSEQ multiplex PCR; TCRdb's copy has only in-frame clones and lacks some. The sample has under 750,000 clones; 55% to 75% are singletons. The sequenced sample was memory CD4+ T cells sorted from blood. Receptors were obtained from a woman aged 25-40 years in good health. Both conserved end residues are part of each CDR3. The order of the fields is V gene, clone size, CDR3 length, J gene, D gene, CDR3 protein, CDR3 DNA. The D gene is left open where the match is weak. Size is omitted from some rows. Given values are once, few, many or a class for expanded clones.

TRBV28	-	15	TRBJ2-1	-	CASSLASDFYNEQFF	TGTGCCAGCAGTTTGGCTAGCGATTTCTACAATGAGCAGTTCTTC
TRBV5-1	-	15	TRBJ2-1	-	CASSLVAESYNEQFF	TGCGCCAGCAGCTTGGTGGCGGAGTCCTACAATGAGCAGTTCTTC
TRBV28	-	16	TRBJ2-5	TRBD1	CATSSRRPGGGETQYF	TGTGCCACCAGCAGCCGGCGGCCAGGGGGTGGAGAGACCCAGTACTTC
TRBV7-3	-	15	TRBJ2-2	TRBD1	CASSSRQGGTGELFF	TGTGCCAGCAGCTCCCGACAGGGGGGCACCGGGGAGCTGTTTTTT
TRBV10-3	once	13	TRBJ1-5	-	CAVRAEGNQPQHF	TGTGCCGTCAGGGCCGAAGGCAATCAGCCCCAGCATTTT
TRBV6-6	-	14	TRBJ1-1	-	CASSRDNQNTEAFF	TGTGCCAGCAGCCGGGACAACCAGAACACTGAAGCTTTCTTT
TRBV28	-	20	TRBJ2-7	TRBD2	CASSFFLGLAGGSASYEQYF	TGTGCCAGCAGTTTCTTTTTAGGGCTAGCGGGAGGTTCAGCCTCCTACGAGCAGTACTTC
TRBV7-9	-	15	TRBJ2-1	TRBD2	CASSLYGRVDNEQFF	TGTGCCAGCAGCTTATACGGGAGGGTCGACAATGAGCAGTTCTTC
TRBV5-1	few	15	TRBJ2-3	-	CASSLDRETTDTQYF	TGCGCCAGCAGCTTGGACAGGGAGACCACAGATACGCAGTATTTT
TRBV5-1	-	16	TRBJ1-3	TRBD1	CASSLGQGAEGNTIYF	TGCGCCAGCAGCTTAGGACAGGGGGCTGAAGGAAACACCATATATTTT
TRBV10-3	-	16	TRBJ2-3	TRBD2	CAISDLAGGPGDTQYF	TGTGCCATCAGTGATCTCGCGGGAGGGCCGGGAGATACGCAGTATTTT
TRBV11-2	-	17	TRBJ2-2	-	CASSLWMDARGPGELFF	TGTGCCAGCAGCCTGTGGATGGACGCTCGGGGTCCCGGGGAGCTGTTTTTT
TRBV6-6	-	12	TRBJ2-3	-	CASSLSTDTQYF	TGTGCCAGCAGTTTGAGCACAGATACGCAGTATTTT
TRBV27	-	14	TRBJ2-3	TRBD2	CASSSGGSGGRGYF	TGTGCCAGCAGTTCAGGAGGGTCTGGCGGGAGAGGGTATTTT
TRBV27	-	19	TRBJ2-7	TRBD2	CASSFHSNPRTSGRTEQYF	TGTGCCAGCAGTTTCCACTCGAACCCACGGACTAGCGGGAGGACCGAGCAGTACTTC
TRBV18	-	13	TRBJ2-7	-	CASSPPSSYEQYF	TGTGCCAGCTCACCTCCCAGCTCCTACGAGCAGTACTTC
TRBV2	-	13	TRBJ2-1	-	CASSGENRNEQFF	TGTGCCAGCAGTGGAGAGAACCGCAATGAGCAGTTCTTC
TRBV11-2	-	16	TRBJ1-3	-	CASSSIRGGSGNTIYF	TGTGCCAGCAGCTCTATCCGTGGGGGCTCTGGAAACACCATATATTTT
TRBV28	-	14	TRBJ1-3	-	CASSASGSGNTIYF	TGTGCCAGCAGTGCCTCAGGGTCTGGAAACACCATATATTTT
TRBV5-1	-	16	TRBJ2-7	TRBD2	CASSVLAGGPLYEQYF	TGCGCCAGCAGCGTACTAGCGGGAGGGCCTCTATACGAGCAGTACTTC
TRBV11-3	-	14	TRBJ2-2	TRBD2	CASKSGTNTGELFF	TGTGCCAGCAAGAGCGGGACGAACACCGGGGAGCTGTTTTTT
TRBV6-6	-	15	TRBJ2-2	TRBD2	CASSQTSGRSGELFF	TGTGCCAGCAGTCAAACTAGCGGGAGGTCCGGGGAGCTGTTTTTT
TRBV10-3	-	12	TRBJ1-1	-	CAISYRDTEAFF	TGTGCCATCAGTTATAGGGACACTGAAGCTTTCTTT
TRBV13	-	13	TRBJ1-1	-	CASRSPDSTEAFF	TGTGCCAGCAGGTCACCAGACAGCACTGAAGCTTTCTTT
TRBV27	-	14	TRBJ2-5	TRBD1	CASRPGQYQETQYF	TGTGCCAGCAGGCCGGGACAGTACCAAGAGACCCAGTACTTC
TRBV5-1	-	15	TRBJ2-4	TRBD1	CASSSGDRDKNIQYF	TGCGCCAGCAGCTCGGGGGACAGGGACAAAAACATTCAGTACTTC
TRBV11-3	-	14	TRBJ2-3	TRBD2	CASSLVGSGDTQYF	TGTGCCAGCAGCTTAGTGGGTAGCGGGGATACGCAGTATTTT
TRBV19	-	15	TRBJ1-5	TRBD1	CASRGTGSSNQPQHF	TGTGCCAGTAGAGGGACAGGCAGTAGCAATCAGCCCCAGCATTTT
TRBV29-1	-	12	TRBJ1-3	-	CSVRGSGNTIYF	TGCAGCGTCCGGGGGTCTGGAAACACCATATATTTT
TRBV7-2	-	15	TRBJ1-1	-	CASSWGGGLDTEAFF	TGTGCCAGCAGCTGGGGGGGAGGGCTTGACACTGAAGCTTTCTTT
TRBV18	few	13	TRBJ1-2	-	CASSRTDNYGYTF	TGTGCCAGCTCGCGGACAGACAACTATGGCTACACCTTC
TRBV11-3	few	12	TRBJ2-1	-	CASSPSGNEQFF	TGTGCCAGCAGTCCCAGCGGGAATGAGCAGTTCTTC
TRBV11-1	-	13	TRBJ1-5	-	CASSPTDNQPQHF	TGTGCCAGCAGTCCAACGGACAATCAGCCCCAGCATTTT
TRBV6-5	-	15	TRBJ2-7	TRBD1	CASSYGRGRPYEQYF	TGTGCCAGCAGTTACGGCAGGGGGCGACCCTACGAGCAGTACTTC
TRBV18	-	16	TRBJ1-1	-	CASSPRKGRANTEAFF	TGTGCCAGCTCACCACGCAAGGGCCGGGCGAACACTGAAGCTTTCTTT
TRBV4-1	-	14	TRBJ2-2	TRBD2	CASRRLAGLGELFF	TGCGCCAGCAGACGACTAGCGGGGTTAGGGGAGCTGTTTTTT
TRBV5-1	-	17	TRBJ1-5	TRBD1	CASSPGQGVDSNQPQHF	TGCGCCAGCAGCCCGGGACAGGGAGTCGATAGCAATCAGCCCCAGCATTTT
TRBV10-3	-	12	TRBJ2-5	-	CAISESKETQYF	TGTGCCATCAGTGAGTCGAAAGAGACCCAGTACTTC
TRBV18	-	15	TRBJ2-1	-	CASSPPAERYNEQFF	TGTGCCAGCTCACCCCCCGCAGAGCGGTACAATGAGCAGTTCTTC
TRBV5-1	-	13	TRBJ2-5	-	CASSFRQQGTQYF	TGCGCCAGCAGCTTCAGGCAGCAAGGGACCCAGTACTTC
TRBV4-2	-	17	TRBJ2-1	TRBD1	CASSQGRGLDRGDEQFF	TGTGCCAGCAGCCAAGGGCGCGGCTTGGACAGGGGGGATGAGCAGTTCTTC
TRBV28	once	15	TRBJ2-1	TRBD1	CASSSLGTGLLREFF	TGTGCCAGCAGTTCACTCGGGACAGGGCTTTTGAGAGAGTTCTTC
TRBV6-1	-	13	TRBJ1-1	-	CASIGNRVTEAFF	TGTGCCAGCATAGGGAACAGGGTGACTGAAGCTTTCTTT
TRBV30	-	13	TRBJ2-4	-	CAGRRVAKNIQYF	TGTGCCGGGAGACGGGTAGCCAAAAACATTCAGTACTTC
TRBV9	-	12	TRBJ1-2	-	CASSTETRGYTF	TGTGCCAGCAGCACAGAGACACGGGGCTACACCTTC
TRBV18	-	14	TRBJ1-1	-	CASSPPNSQWSAFF	TGTGCCAGCTCACCCCCTAATTCCCAATGGTCAGCTTTCTTT
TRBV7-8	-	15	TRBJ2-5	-	CASSLVFLSQETQYF	TGTGCCAGCAGCTTAGTTTTCCTCAGCCAAGAGACCCAGTACTTC
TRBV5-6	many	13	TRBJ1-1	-	CASSPGSNTEAFF	TGTGCCAGCAGCCCCGGGTCGAACACTGAAGCTTTCTTT
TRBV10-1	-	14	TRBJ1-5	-	CASSDSYSNQPQHF	TGCGCCAGCAGTGACTCCTATAGCAATCAGCCCCAGCATTTT
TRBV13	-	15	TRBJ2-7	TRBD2	CASSPTSGGAYEQYF	TGTGCCAGCAGCCCTACTAGCGGGGGGGCCTACGAGCAGTACTTC
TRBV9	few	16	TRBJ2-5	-	CASSPNVRAFRETQYF	TGTGCCAGCAGCCCTAACGTGAGGGCCTTTCGAGAGACCCAGTACTTC
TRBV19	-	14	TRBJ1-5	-	CASSLRREGQPQHF	TGTGCCAGTAGTCTCAGGAGAGAAGGTCAGCCCCAGCATTTT
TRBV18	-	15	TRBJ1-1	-	CASSPFEKRNTEAFF	TGTGCCAGCTCCCCTTTTGAGAAACGGAACACTGAAGCTTTCTTT
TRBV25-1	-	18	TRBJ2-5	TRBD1	CASSVAPGQGGERETQYF	TGTGCCAGCAGTGTGGCTCCGGGACAGGGGGGAGAGAGGGAGACCCAGTACTTC
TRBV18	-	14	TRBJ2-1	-	CASSPDQANLEQFF	TGTGCCAGCTCACCAGACCAGGCAAACCTAGAGCAGTTCTTC